Listed below are T cell receptor beta chains from one sample, sequenced in a study of CD8+ T cells in alopecia areata. Repertoires were generated with immunoSEQ multiplex PCR, while TCRdb's copy carries only in-frame clones and drops some. The table has about 160,000 clones, roughly 65% seen once. The specimen was CD4+ T cells sorted from blood, collected at week 4, from a patient treated with tofacitinib. Receptors originate from a human donor with alopecia areata. The CDR3 runs from the conserved cysteine through the conserved F or W. A D gene is named only where the DNA matches it firmly. Rows give clone size only sometimes, using once, few, many, or a class for an expanded clone.

d_call	v_call	j_call	clone_size	cdr3_length	cdr3_aa	cdr3_nt
NA	TRBV29-1	TRBJ1-1	NA	11	CSGDILKEAFF	TGCAGCGGTGACATACTGAAGGAAGCTTTCTTT
NA	TRBV9	TRBJ2-7	NA	15	CASSVGGRFDYEQYF	TGTGCCAGCAGCGTCGGGGGGCGGTTCGACTACGAGCAGTACTTC
NA	TRBV6-6	TRBJ1-2	NA	15	CASSYSAGLNMGYTF	TGTGCCAGCAGTTACTCGGCGGGACTTAATATGGGCTACACCTTC
NA	TRBV29-1	TRBJ2-3	NA	14	CSVDGGGGTDTQYF	TGCAGCGTTGATGGAGGGGGCGGCACAGATACGCAGTATTTT
TRBD1	TRBV29-1	TRBJ2-3	NA	11	CSVRQGDTQYF	TGCAGCGTTAGACAGGGGGATACGCAGTATTTT
NA	TRBV30	TRBJ2-2	NA	13	CAWSLRLTGELFF	TGTGCCTGGAGTCTCCGCTTAACCGGGGAGCTGTTTTTT
TRBD1	TRBV5-1	TRBJ2-5	NA	14	CASSHGTARETQYF	TGCGCCAGCAGCCACGGGACAGCTCGAGAGACCCAGTACTTC
NA	TRBV27	TRBJ1-4	few	13	CASSPVDREKLFF	TGTGCCAGCAGCCCAGTCGATCGTGAAAAACTGTTTTTT
TRBD2	TRBV7-6	TRBJ2-1	NA	15	CASSLGLASYNEQFF	TGTGCCAGCAGCTTGGGACTAGCCTCCTACAATGAGCAGTTCTTC
NA	TRBV5-1	TRBJ2-2	few	16	CASSLEGFPNTGELFF	TGCGCCAGCAGCTTGGAGGGCTTCCCGAACACCGGGGAGCTGTTTTTT
NA	TRBV12-5	TRBJ1-1	NA	14	CASGHGLGPTEAFF	TGTGCTAGTGGTCACGGGCTAGGACCCACTGAAGCTTTCTTT
TRBD2	TRBV11-2	TRBJ2-2	NA	18	CASSPQISGGLNTGELFF	TGTGCCAGCAGCCCGCAGATTAGCGGGGGATTGAACACCGGGGAGCTGTTTTTT
TRBD1	TRBV30	TRBJ2-2	NA	17	CAWSRQGVKTNTGELFF	TGTGCCTGGAGTAGACAGGGGGTAAAGACGAACACCGGGGAGCTGTTTTTT
TRBD1	TRBV30	TRBJ2-7	few	14	CAWMWGQGAYEQYF	TGTGCCTGGATGTGGGGACAGGGGGCCTACGAGCAGTACTTC
NA	TRBV29-1	TRBJ2-5	NA	13	CSASHGGRETQYF	TGCAGTGCCTCTCATGGGGGGAGAGAGACCCAGTACTTC
NA	TRBV6-5	TRBJ2-1	once	11	CASHFGGEQFF	TGTGCCAGCCACTTTGGCGGTGAGCAGTTCTTC
TRBD1	TRBV11-2	TRBJ1-1	NA	15	CASSAWTGANTEAFF	TGTGCCAGCAGCGCCTGGACAGGGGCGAACACTGAAGCTTTCTTT
NA	TRBV6-5	TRBJ2-3	NA	13	CASNPGGTDTQYF	TGTGCCAGCAACCCGGGTGGAACAGATACGCAGTATTTT
NA	TRBV7-9	TRBJ2-3	NA	11	CASRVADTQYF	TGTGCCAGCAGGGTTGCAGATACGCAGTATTTT
TRBD1	TRBV7-9	TRBJ2-5	NA	17	CASSLWDRGLEEETQYF	TGTGCCAGCAGCCTCTGGGACAGGGGATTAGAGGAAGAGACCCAGTACTTC
NA	TRBV30	TRBJ2-7	few	13	CAWKEDGYSEQYF	TGTGCCTGGAAGGAGGACGGCTACAGCGAGCAGTACTTC
NA	TRBV5-6	TRBJ2-5	NA	14	CASSLEHFQETQYF	TGTGCCAGCAGCTTGGAACACTTCCAAGAGACCCAGTACTTC
NA	TRBV9	TRBJ2-3	NA	15	CASSVVPGPTDTQYF	TGTGCCAGCAGCGTAGTCCCCGGACCCACAGATACGCAGTATTTT
TRBD1	TRBV30	TRBJ2-7	NA	13	CAWRWDSSYEQYF	TGTGCCTGGAGATGGGACAGCTCCTACGAGCAGTACTTC
NA	TRBV5-6	TRBJ1-4	NA	16	CASSQRTGQPNEKLFF	TGTGCCAGCAGCCAACGGACGGGGCAGCCTAATGAAAAACTGTTTTTT
NA	TRBV5-1	TRBJ2-7	NA	14	CASSPGTTQHEQYF	TGCGCCAGCAGCCCGGGGACCACCCAGCACGAGCAGTACTTC
NA	TRBV15	TRBJ2-2	NA	12	CATSRVTGELFF	TGTGCCACCAGCAGAGTCACCGGGGAGCTGTTTTTT